Presented here are 8 T cell receptor beta chains from one specimen sequenced in a study of control samples from healthy donors and cancer patients (dated by TCRdb to the early 2020s). Libraries were constructed by the immunoSEQ multiplex PCR assay. TCRdb provides this immuneACCESS table in a form limited to in-frame rearrangements. Some clones are lacking; in checked studies, under half of them reflect an unresolved V gene, and why the rest are absent is not known. The sample yields about 75,000 clones; roughly 94% were counted once. Jointly, the top ten make up about 6% of the sample. The sample consisted of blood. The receptor set was obtained from a woman in her forties in good health.

This rearrangement joins TRBV29-1 to TRBJ1-1, with 8 bases fitting TRBD1. The J segment lost 3 bases and the V segment lost 5 bases, leaving 5 bases of the junction unmatched. Germline-derived CDR1 and CDR2 are SQVTM and ANQGSEA. The CDR3 is made up of 13 amino acids. The CDR3 spells CSVTQGVDTEAFF. The CDR3 DNA is TGCAGCGTTACACAGGGGGTGGACACTGAAGCTTTCTTT. The full variable domain, its missing parts supplied by reference TRBV29-1 and TRBJ1-1, is SAVISQKPSRDICQRGTSLTIQCQVDSQVTMMFWYRQQPGQSLTLIATANQGSEATYESGFVIDKFPISRPNLTFSTLTVSNMSPEDSSIYLCSVTQGVDTEAFFGQGTRLTVV.

CDR3 nucleotide sequence: TGTGCCAGCAGTTATTCTTCTCCGGGACTCTCAAAGGAGCAGTACTTC. It translates to CASSYSSPGLSKEQYF. The chain has TRBV6-5 and TRBJ2-7, with TRBD2 as a possible D gene (6 bases). Between the trimmed V and J ends, which lost 3 bases and 7 bases, there was a span of 22 bases. The germline gives CDR1 MNHEY, CDR2 SVGAGI. This CDR3 comprises 16 residues.

The V gene is TRBV18, the J gene TRBJ1-5; weak D call: TRBD1 (6 bases). From germline, CDR1 is KGHSH and CDR2 LQKENI. The V and J ends lost 3 bases and 3 bases respectively, with 12 bases between them. The CDR3 has 15 amino acids. The CDR3 DNA reads as TGTGCCAGCTCACCCATGGACAGCTTCAATCAGCCCCAGCATTTT. Amino acid sequence: CASSPMDSFNQPQHF. Full variable domain (remainder filled in from reference TRBV18 and TRBJ1-5): NAGVMQNPRHLVRRRGQEARLRCSPMKGHSHVYWYRQLPEEGLKFMVYLQKENIIDESGMPKERFSAEFPKEGPSILRIQQVVRGDSAAYFCASSPMDSFNQPQHFGDGTRLSIL.

V gene TRBV3-1 (or the pseudogene TRBV3-2) combines with J gene TRBJ2-7; a possible D gene is TRBD2 (6 bases). This CDR3 comprises 15 residues. The V gene's germline CDR1 is LGHDT and CDR2 YNNKEL (reference sequence). Trimming removed 0 bases at V and 2 bases at J, with 11 bases between. CDR3 in DNA: TGTGCCAGCAGCCAAGATCCTAGCGCCCCCTACGAGCAGTACTTC. Protein sequence: CASSQDPSAPYEQYF.

V gene TRBV23-1 combines with J gene TRBJ1-6, with no clear D. TRBV23-1 is reported as an ORF; its role is uncertain. The ends were cut back, 0 bases at V and 10 bases at J, with 10 bases in the middle. The length of the CDR3 is 14 residues. CDR3 bases: TGCGCCAGCAGTCAATCAAGCGCGGAATCACCCCTCCACTTT. This gives the protein CASSQSSAESPLHF.

The chain joins TRBV15 to TRBJ2-5; 8 positions agree with TRBD1. CDR3 length equals 14 residues. Trimming took 7 bases from V and 5 from J; bases not matched to a gene: 9. The germline CDR1 and CDR2 sequences are LNHNV and YYDKDF (reference sequence). CDR3 sequence (DNA): TGTGCCACCAAGGAGACAGGGGACGGTGAGACCCAGTACTTC. It translates to CATKETGDGETQYF.

V gene TRBV19 combines with J gene TRBJ2-4, with 11 bases that match TRBD1. The V segment lost 6 bases and the J segment 6 bases; nucleotides outside the gene matches: 10. From germline, CDR1 is LNHDA and CDR2 SQIVND (reference sequence). The CDR3 contains 16 residues. CDR3 nucleotide sequence: TGTGCCAGTAGCGCCCTAGGGGACAGGGGGGGAAACATTCAGTACTTC. Amino acid sequence: CASSALGDRGGNIQYF.

V is TRBV13 and J is TRBJ2-2, with D uncertain. Germline V gene lookup returns CDR1 PRHDT and CDR2 FYEKMQ (reference sequence). This CDR3 spans 11 amino acids. V was pared by 1 base and J by 6 bases, with 0 bases between. The CDR3 coding sequence is TGTGCCAGCAGCTTAGCCGGGGAGCTGTTTTTT. The encoded protein is CASSLAGELFF. Supplemented by reference TRBV13 and TRBJ2-2, the full variable domain reads AAGVIQSPRHLIKEKRETATLKCYPIPRHDTVYWYQQGPGQDPQFLISFYEKMQSDKGSIPDRFSAQQFSDYHSELNMSSLELGDSALYFCASSLAGELFFGEGSRLTVL.